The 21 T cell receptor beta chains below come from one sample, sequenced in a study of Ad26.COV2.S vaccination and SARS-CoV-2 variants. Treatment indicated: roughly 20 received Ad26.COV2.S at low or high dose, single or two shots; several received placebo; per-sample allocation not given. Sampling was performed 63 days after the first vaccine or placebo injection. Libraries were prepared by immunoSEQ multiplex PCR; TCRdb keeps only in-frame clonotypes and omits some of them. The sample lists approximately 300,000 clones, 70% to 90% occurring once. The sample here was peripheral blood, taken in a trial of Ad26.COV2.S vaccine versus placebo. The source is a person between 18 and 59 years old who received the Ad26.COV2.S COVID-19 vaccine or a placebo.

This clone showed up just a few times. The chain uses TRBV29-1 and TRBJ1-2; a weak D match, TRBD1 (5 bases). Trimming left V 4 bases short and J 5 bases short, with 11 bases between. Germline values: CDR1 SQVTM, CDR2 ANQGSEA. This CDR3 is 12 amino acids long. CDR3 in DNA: TGCAGCGTTGTGGGGCAGGAATATGGCTACACCTTC. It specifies CSVVGQEYGYTF.

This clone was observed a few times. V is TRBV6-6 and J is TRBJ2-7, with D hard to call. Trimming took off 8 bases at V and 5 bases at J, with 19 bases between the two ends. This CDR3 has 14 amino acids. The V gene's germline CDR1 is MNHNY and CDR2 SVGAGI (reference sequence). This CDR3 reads CASSSPFSGHEQYF. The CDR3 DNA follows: TGTGCCAGCTCAAGCCCTTTCTCCGGCCACGAGCAGTACTTC.

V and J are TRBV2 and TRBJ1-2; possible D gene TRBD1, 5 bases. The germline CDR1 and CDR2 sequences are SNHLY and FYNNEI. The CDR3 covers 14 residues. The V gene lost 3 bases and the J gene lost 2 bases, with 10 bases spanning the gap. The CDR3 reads CASSDQGSNYGYTF. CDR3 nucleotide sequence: TGTGCCAGCAGTGATCAGGGTAGCAACTATGGCTACACCTTC.

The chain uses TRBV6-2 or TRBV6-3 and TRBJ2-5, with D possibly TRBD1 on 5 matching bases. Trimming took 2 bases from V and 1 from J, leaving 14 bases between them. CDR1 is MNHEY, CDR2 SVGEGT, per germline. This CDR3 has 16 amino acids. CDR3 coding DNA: TGTGCCAGCAGTTACCGTGGCAGGGAAACCCAAGAGACCCAGTACTTC. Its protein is CASSYRGRETQETQYF.

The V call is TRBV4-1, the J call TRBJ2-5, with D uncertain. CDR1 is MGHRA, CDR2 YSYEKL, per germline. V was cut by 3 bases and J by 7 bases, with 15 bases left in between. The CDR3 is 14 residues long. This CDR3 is CASSQSLVSRTQYF. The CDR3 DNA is TGCGCCAGCAGCCAGAGTTTGGTGTCACGGACCCAGTACTTC.

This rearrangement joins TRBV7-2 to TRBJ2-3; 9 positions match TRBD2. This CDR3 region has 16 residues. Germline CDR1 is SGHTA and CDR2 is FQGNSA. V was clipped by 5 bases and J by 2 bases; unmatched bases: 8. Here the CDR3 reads CASSPVAGAPTDTQYF. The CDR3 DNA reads TGTGCCAGCAGCCCAGTAGCGGGGGCCCCCACAGATACGCAGTATTTT.

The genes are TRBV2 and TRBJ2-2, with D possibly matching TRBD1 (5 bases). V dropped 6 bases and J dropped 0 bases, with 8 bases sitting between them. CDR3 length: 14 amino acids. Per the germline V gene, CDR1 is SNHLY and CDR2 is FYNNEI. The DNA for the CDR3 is TGTGCCAGCAGGCAGGGCGCGAACACCGGGGAGCTGTTTTTT. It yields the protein CASRQGANTGELFF.

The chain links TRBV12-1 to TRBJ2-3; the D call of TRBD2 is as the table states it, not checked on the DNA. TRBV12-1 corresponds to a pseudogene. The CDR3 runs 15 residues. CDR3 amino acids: CASSTRTSGTDTQYF. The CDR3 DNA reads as TGTGCCAGCAGCACCCGGACTAGCGGAACAGATACGCAGTATTTT.

The CDR3 is CASSLDSGPGNTIYF. In nucleotides, the CDR3 is TGTGCCAGCAGCTTAGACTCTGGCCCTGGAAACACCATATATTTT. The genes are TRBV7-2 and TRBJ1-3, with no clear D. Germline CDR1 is SGHTA and CDR2 is FQGNSA. Trimming removed 1 base from V and 2 bases from J, with 9 bases in between. CDR3 length equals 15 residues.

The CDR3, as DNA: TGCGCCAGCAGCCACTCGTCCAGGGTTTGGAATCAGCCCCAGCATTTT. Translation: CASSHSSRVWNQPQHF. The chain recombines TRBV4-1 with TRBJ1-5; TRBD1 is a possible D gene (5 bases). Germline CDR1 MGHRA, CDR2 YSYEKL. The V and J ends lost 3 bases and 4 bases respectively, with 16 bases between them. CDR3 length: 16 residues.

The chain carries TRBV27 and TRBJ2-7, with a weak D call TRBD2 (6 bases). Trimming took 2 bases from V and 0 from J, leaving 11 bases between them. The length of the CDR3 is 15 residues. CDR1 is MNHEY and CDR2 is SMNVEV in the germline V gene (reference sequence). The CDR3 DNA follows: TGTGCCAGCAGTTTAGGAGGGCCACCCTCCTACGAGCAGTACTTC. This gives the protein CASSLGGPPSYEQYF.

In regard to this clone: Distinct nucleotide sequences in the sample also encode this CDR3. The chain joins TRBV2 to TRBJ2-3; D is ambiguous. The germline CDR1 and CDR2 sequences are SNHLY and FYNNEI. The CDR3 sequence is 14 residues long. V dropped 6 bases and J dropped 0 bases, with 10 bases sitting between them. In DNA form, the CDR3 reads TGTGCCAGCAGCCCGGGTCTTAGCACAGATACGCAGTATTTT. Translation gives CASSPGLSTDTQYF.

DNA for the CDR3: TGTGCCAGCGCTGACAGGGTGAGGTACGAGCAGTACTTC. Its protein product is CASADRVRYEQYF. V is TRBV6-5 and J is TRBJ2-7; 7 bases line up with TRBD1. The CDR3 runs 13 residues. V lost 8 bases, J lost 4 bases, and 8 bases stayed unmatched. From germline, CDR1 is MNHEY and CDR2 SVGAGI.

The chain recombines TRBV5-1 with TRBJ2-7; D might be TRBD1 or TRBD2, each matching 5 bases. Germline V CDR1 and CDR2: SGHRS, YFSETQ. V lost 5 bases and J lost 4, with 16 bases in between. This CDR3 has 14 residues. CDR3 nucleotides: TGCGCCAGCAGATGGGACCCCGCTGGGTACGAGCAGTACTTC. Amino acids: CASRWDPAGYEQYF.

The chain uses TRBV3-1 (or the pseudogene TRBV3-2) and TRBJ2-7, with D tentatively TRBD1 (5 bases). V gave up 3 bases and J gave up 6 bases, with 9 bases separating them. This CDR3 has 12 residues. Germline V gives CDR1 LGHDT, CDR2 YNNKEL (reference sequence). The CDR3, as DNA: TGTGCCAGCAGCCACCCTCAGGGCGAGCAGTACTTC. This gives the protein CASSHPQGEQYF.

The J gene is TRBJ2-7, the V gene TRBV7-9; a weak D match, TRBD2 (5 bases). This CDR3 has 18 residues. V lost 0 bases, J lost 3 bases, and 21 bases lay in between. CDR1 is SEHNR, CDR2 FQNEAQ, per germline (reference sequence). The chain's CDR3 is CASSLASGSGRLGYEQYF. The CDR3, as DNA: TGTGCCAGCAGCTTAGCGTCGGGGAGTGGACGGTTGGGCTACGAGCAGTACTTC.

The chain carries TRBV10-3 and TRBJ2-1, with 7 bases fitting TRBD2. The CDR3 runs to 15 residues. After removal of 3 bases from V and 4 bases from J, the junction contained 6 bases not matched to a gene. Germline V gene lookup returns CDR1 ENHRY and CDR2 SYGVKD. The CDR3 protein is CAISDTSAAYNEQFF. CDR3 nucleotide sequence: TGTGCCATCAGTGACACTAGCGCCGCGTACAATGAGCAGTTCTTC.

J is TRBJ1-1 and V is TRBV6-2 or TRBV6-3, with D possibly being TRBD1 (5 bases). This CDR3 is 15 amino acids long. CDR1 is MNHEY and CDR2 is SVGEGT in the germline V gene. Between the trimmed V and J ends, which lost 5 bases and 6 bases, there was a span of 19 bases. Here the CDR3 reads CASSVWTRDFPEAFF. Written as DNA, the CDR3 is TGTGCCAGCAGTGTGTGGACCAGGGACTTTCCTGAAGCTTTCTTT.

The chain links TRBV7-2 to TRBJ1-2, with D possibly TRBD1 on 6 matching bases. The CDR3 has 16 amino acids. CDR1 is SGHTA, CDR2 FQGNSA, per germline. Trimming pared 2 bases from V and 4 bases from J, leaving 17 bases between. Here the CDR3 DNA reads TGTGCCAGCAGCTTATTACAGGGAAGTGGGGCCTATGGCTACACCTTC. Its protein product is CASSLLQGSGAYGYTF.

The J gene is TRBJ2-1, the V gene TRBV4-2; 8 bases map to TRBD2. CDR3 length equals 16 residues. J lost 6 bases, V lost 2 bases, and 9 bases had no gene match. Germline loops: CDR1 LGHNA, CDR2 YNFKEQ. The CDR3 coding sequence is TGTGCCAGCAGCCAACCTGAGCGGGGGCCGGGCAATGAGCAGTTCTTC. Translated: CASSQPERGPGNEQFF.

For the CDR3, the DNA is TGCAGCTCGGACAGGGGGGATGAGCAGTTCTTC. Translation: CSSDRGDEQFF. This chain links TRBV29-1 with TRBJ2-1; 10 bases are shared with TRBD1. The CDR3 is 11 residues long. Trimming removed 8 bases from V and 8 bases from J; junction bases left unmatched: 3. Germline CDR1 SQVTM, CDR2 ANQGSEA.